The rows below give T cell receptor beta chains drawn from one sample of a study of blood T cell repertoires in COVID-19. Using immunoSEQ multiplex PCR, the repertoire was profiled, and TCRdb retains in-frame clones only, with some absent. The top ten hold about 4.5% of the sample, which has roughly 230,000 clones, roughly 89% seen once. Sequencing input: peripheral blood. These receptors originate from a woman aged 40 to 49 who had recovered from COVID-19. CDR3s include the opening cysteine and the closing phenylalanine or tryptophan. The D gene is left open where the match is weak. Clone size appears in some rows only: once, few, many, or a class for an expanded clone.

>TRBJ2-3|TRBV5-4|-|-
TGTGCCAGCAGTGGGGGAAGCGGGCCAGATACGCAGTATTTT
CASSGGSGPDTQYF
>TRBJ2-7|TRBV28|-|TRBD1
TGTGCCAGCAGGTACAGGGGGCCTTACGAGCAGTACTTC
CASRYRGPYEQYF
>TRBJ1-5|TRBV19|-|TRBD1
TGTGCCAGTAGAAACCTAAACCGGGACAGGGTATGGGGTCAGCCCCAGCATTTT
CASRNLNRDRVWGQPQHF
>TRBJ2-1|TRBV3-1/TRBV3-2|-|-
TGTGCCAGCAGCCAAGAGAAGGACTACCCTTCCTACAATGAGCAGTTCTTC
CASSQEKDYPSYNEQFF
>TRBJ1-1|TRBV19|-|TRBD1
TGTGCCAGTACCACCGGACAGGGGAACACTGAAGCTTTCTTT
CASTTGQGNTEAFF
>TRBJ2-2|TRBV5-1|once|TRBD2
TGCGCCAGCAGCCGGGGGGGCTCCGGGGAGCTGTTTTTT
CASSRGGSGELFF
>TRBJ2-1|TRBV3-1/TRBV3-2|-|TRBD1
TGTGCCAGCAGTCGAGCCGGGACAGTAGAAAATGAGCAGTTCTTC
CASSRAGTVENEQFF
>TRBJ2-5|TRBV7-3|-|-
TGTGCCAGCAGCTACGGTGACAGCGAGACCCAGTACTTC
CASSYGDSETQYF
>TRBJ2-5|TRBV2|-|TRBD2
TGTGCCAGCAGTGAGTACGGGAGGGCCGGAGAGACCCAGTACTTC
CASSEYGRAGETQYF
>TRBJ2-1|TRBV27|-|TRBD1
TGTGCCAGCAGAAGAACAGGGGGGTGGGACAATGAGCAGTTCTTC
CASRRTGGWDNEQFF
>TRBJ1-1|TRBV6-2/TRBV6-3|-|-
TGTGCCAGCAGTCGAACAGGGCTGGAAGCTTTCTTT
CASSRTGLEAFF
>TRBJ2-3|TRBV4-3|-|TRBD2
TGCGCCAGCAGCCAAGACGGGAGGTTGACAGATACGCAGTATTTT
CASSQDGRLTDTQYF
>TRBJ2-5|TRBV5-4|-|-
TGTGCCAGCAGTAACAGGGCGGACGAGACCCAGTACTTC
CASSNRADETQYF
>TRBJ1-3|TRBV11-2|-|-
TGTGCCAGCAGCCCGTGGGGGGTGCGTGGAAACACCATATATTTT
CASSPWGVRGNTIYF
>TRBJ2-7|TRBV3-1/TRBV3-2|-|-
TGTGCCAGCAGCCAAGACTCAACAGATTACGAGCAGTACTTC
CASSQDSTDYEQYF
>TRBJ2-1|TRBV6-5|-|-
TGTGCCAGCAGTTCCCGGGGGTTCGGCTCCTACAATGAGCAGTTCTTC
CASSSRGFGSYNEQFF